Listed below are T cell receptor beta chains from one sample, sequenced in a study of CD8 T cells in Susac syndrome. TCRdb redid the calling of the immunoSEQ multiplex PCR reads with MiXCR, one entry per CDR3 protein. This sample has 160,000 or so distinct CDR3 sequences; 94% occur once, and the top ten carry roughly 0.11%. The sequenced sample was CD4+ T cells from PBMCs. The receptors stem from a human donor with Susac syndrome. CDR3s include the opening cysteine and the closing phenylalanine or tryptophan. The order of the fields is V gene, J gene, CDR3 length, clone size, D gene, CDR3 DNA, CDR3 protein. A D gene is named only where the DNA matches it firmly. The size of a clone is reported for some rows only, either as once, few or many, or as a class for expanded clones.

v_gene: TRBV12-3/TRBV12-4; j_gene: TRBJ2-7; len: 15; abundance: .; d_gene: TRBD2; CDR3nt: TGTGCCAGCAGTTTGATAGCGGGGGAGGCCTACGAGCAGTACTTC; CDR3aa: CASSLIAGEAYEQYF
v_gene: TRBV28; j_gene: TRBJ1-5; len: 15; abundance: once; d_gene: .; CDR3nt: TGTGCCAGCAGACAAGGGACGGTTAGCAATCAGCCCCAGCATTTT; CDR3aa: CASRQGTVSNQPQHF
v_gene: TRBV4-1; j_gene: TRBJ1-5; len: 19; abundance: .; d_gene: .; CDR3nt: TGCGCCAGCAGCCAAACGAAGCCCGGGACGCAGGTCAGCAATCAGCCCCAGCATTTT; CDR3aa: CASSQTKPGTQVSNQPQHF
v_gene: TRBV10-3; j_gene: TRBJ1-5; len: 15; abundance: once; d_gene: .; CDR3nt: TGTGCCATCAGTGGTCAGGGAGGATTAAATCAGCCCCAGCATTTT; CDR3aa: CAISGQGGLNQPQHF
v_gene: TRBV12-3/TRBV12-4; j_gene: TRBJ1-6; len: 14; abundance: .; d_gene: .; CDR3nt: TGTGCCAGCAGTACACAGGGAAACTCCTCACCCCTCCACTTT; CDR3aa: CASSTQGNSSPLHF
v_gene: TRBV29-1; j_gene: TRBJ1-5; len: 13; abundance: .; d_gene: TRBD1; CDR3nt: TGCAGCGTTGCCGACAGGGTAAATCAGCCCCAGCATTTT; CDR3aa: CSVADRVNQPQHF
v_gene: TRBV7-9; j_gene: TRBJ2-3; len: 16; abundance: .; d_gene: .; CDR3nt: TGTGCCAGCAGCTTAGTATACGGGGCCGACACAGATACGCAGTATTTT; CDR3aa: CASSLVYGADTDTQYF
v_gene: TRBV27; j_gene: TRBJ1-5; len: 14; abundance: few; d_gene: .; CDR3nt: TGTGCCAGCAGTAGGAGGGACAGCAATCAGCCCCAGCATTTT; CDR3aa: CASSRRDSNQPQHF
v_gene: TRBV29-1; j_gene: TRBJ1-1; len: 11; abundance: .; d_gene: TRBD1; CDR3nt: TGCAGCGCTGCGACAGGGGCTGAAGCTTTCTTT; CDR3aa: CSAATGAEAFF
v_gene: TRBV9; j_gene: TRBJ2-7; len: 15; abundance: .; d_gene: TRBD2; CDR3nt: TGTGCCAGCAGCGCTCAACTAGCGGGGGTCGGCGAGCAGTACTTC; CDR3aa: CASSAQLAGVGEQYF
v_gene: TRBV5-6; j_gene: TRBJ1-5; len: 13; abundance: .; d_gene: .; CDR3nt: TGTGCCAGCAGCTTGGAACCTGGGGGGCCCCAGCATTTT; CDR3aa: CASSLEPGGPQHF
v_gene: TRBV7-9; j_gene: TRBJ2-3; len: 15; abundance: .; d_gene: .; CDR3nt: TGTGCCAGCAGCTTAGGTCGAGGTAGCGGAGATACGCAGTATTTT; CDR3aa: CASSLGRGSGDTQYF
v_gene: TRBV5-1; j_gene: TRBJ2-5; len: 16; abundance: .; d_gene: TRBD2; CDR3nt: TGCGCCAGCAGCTTGGTCTCTAGCGGGAAGAAAGAGACCCAGTACTTC; CDR3aa: CASSLVSSGKKETQYF
v_gene: TRBV2; j_gene: TRBJ1-5; len: 13; abundance: .; d_gene: TRBD1; CDR3nt: TGTGCCAGCACCGGACAGGGTGGGTCAGCCCAGCAATTT; CDR3aa: CASTGQGGSAQQF
v_gene: TRBV3-1; j_gene: TRBJ2-7; len: 13; abundance: .; d_gene: .; CDR3nt: TGTGCCAGCAGCCAAGATCTAACCTACGAGCAGTACTTC; CDR3aa: CASSQDLTYEQYF
v_gene: TRBV9; j_gene: TRBJ1-2; len: 15; abundance: .; d_gene: TRBD1; CDR3nt: TGTGCCAGCAGCGGCCGGGACAGGGGGCACTATGGCTACACCTTC; CDR3aa: CASSGRDRGHYGYTF
v_gene: TRBV5-4; j_gene: TRBJ2-1; len: 15; abundance: .; d_gene: TRBD1; CDR3nt: TGTGCCATTACAGGGGGCCAGAGCTCCTACAATGAGCAGTTCTTC; CDR3aa: CAITGGQSSYNEQFF
v_gene: TRBV12-3/TRBV12-4; j_gene: TRBJ1-6; len: 12; abundance: .; d_gene: .; CDR3nt: TGTGCCAGCAGTTTGCTAAATTCACCCCTCCACTTT; CDR3aa: CASSLLNSPLHF
v_gene: TRBV7-2; j_gene: TRBJ2-5; len: 14; abundance: .; d_gene: TRBD1; CDR3nt: TGTGCCAGCAGCCCGGGACAGCACCAAGAGACCCAGTACTTC; CDR3aa: CASSPGQHQETQYF
v_gene: TRBV5-6; j_gene: TRBJ1-1; len: 12; abundance: .; d_gene: .; CDR3nt: TGTGCCAGCAGCTCCACGGGGTCTGCGGCTTTCTTT; CDR3aa: CASSSTGSAAFF
v_gene: TRBV3-1; j_gene: TRBJ2-4; len: 15; abundance: .; d_gene: TRBD2; CDR3nt: TGTGCCAGCAGCCTCCAAAGCGGGGGTAAAAACATTCAGTACTTC; CDR3aa: CASSLQSGGKNIQYF
v_gene: TRBV7-2; j_gene: TRBJ1-2; len: 12; abundance: .; d_gene: .; CDR3nt: TGTGCCAGCAGCGTCCAGAGTTCCGGCTACACCTTC; CDR3aa: CASSVQSSGYTF
v_gene: TRBV19; j_gene: TRBJ1-2; len: 13; abundance: .; d_gene: TRBD1; CDR3nt: TGTGCCAGTAGTCCACAGGGGTTCTATGGCTACACCTTC; CDR3aa: CASSPQGFYGYTF
v_gene: TRBV6-2/TRBV6-3; j_gene: TRBJ1-5; len: 18; abundance: .; d_gene: .; CDR3nt: TGTGCCAGCTCTTTGGTCTCCACAGGGAGATGGAGCAATCAGCCCCAGCATTTT; CDR3aa: CASSLVSTGRWSNQPQHF
v_gene: TRBV20-1; j_gene: TRBJ1-2; len: 13; abundance: once; d_gene: TRBD1; CDR3nt: TGCAGTGCCGTACCGACAGGGATTAATGGCTACACCTTC; CDR3aa: CSAVPTGINGYTF
v_gene: TRBV12-3/TRBV12-4; j_gene: TRBJ1-6; len: 15; abundance: .; d_gene: TRBD1; CDR3nt: TGTGCCAGCAGGCATCGACAGGGTGGGGATTCACCCCTCCACTTT; CDR3aa: CASRHRQGGDSPLHF
v_gene: TRBV13; j_gene: TRBJ2-3; len: 16; abundance: .; d_gene: .; CDR3nt: TGTGCCAGCAGCTTAGGGGTACAGAGAAGCACAGATACGCAGTATTTT; CDR3aa: CASSLGVQRSTDTQYF
v_gene: TRBV7-9; j_gene: TRBJ2-1; len: 15; abundance: .; d_gene: .; CDR3nt: TGTGCCAGCAGCTCCTCGGGACCCCATGAGGATGAGCAGTTCTTC; CDR3aa: CASSSSGPHEDEQFF
v_gene: TRBV15; j_gene: TRBJ1-5; len: 14; abundance: .; d_gene: .; CDR3nt: TGTGCCACCAGCAGAGCTGGGTCCGATCAGCCCCAGCATTTT; CDR3aa: CATSRAGSDQPQHF
v_gene: TRBV20-1; j_gene: TRBJ2-4; len: 14; abundance: .; d_gene: .; CDR3nt: TGCAGTGCTCGACCAAGGGTAGCCAAAAACATTCAGTACTTC; CDR3aa: CSARPRVAKNIQYF
v_gene: TRBV7-8; j_gene: TRBJ1-2; len: 14; abundance: .; d_gene: .; CDR3nt: TGTGCCAGCAGCCCCCGGGGGGAAGACTATGGCTACACCTTC; CDR3aa: CASSPRGEDYGYTF
v_gene: TRBV9; j_gene: TRBJ2-3; len: 15; abundance: .; d_gene: .; CDR3nt: TGTGCCAGCAGCGTAGGTGGGGGGAACACAGATACGCAGTATTTT; CDR3aa: CASSVGGGNTDTQYF
v_gene: TRBV20-1; j_gene: TRBJ1-5; len: 12; abundance: .; d_gene: TRBD1; CDR3nt: TGCAGTGTTTTACAGGGGGGTCAGCCCCAGCATTTT; CDR3aa: CSVLQGGQPQHF
v_gene: TRBV27; j_gene: TRBJ1-1; len: 13; abundance: .; d_gene: TRBD1; CDR3nt: TGTGCCAGCCAGGGACAGGCAAACACTGAAGCTTTCTTT; CDR3aa: CASQGQANTEAFF
v_gene: TRBV25-1; j_gene: TRBJ1-2; len: 12; abundance: .; d_gene: .; CDR3nt: TGTGCCAGCAGCACAGATAACTATGGCTACACCTTC; CDR3aa: CASSTDNYGYTF